This T cell receptor (beta chain) was retrieved from a study of blood T cell repertoires in COVID-19. Study background: The United States, Italy and Spain provided the acute and convalescent COVID-19 samples. The analysed material was cDNA or gDNA that came from T cells, B-cell-depleted T cells, or PBMCs.

The V and J ends lost 11 bases and 4 bases, in that order; junction bases with no gene match: 6. Germline values: CDR1 KGHSH, CDR2 LQKENI. The CDR3 is made up of 12 amino acids. Source study methods: Reference gene primer amplification in the assay estimated nucleated cell counts. Data came from immunoSEQ multiplex PCR; TCRdb stores just in-frame clones and leaves some out. The V and J calls and clone size come from that table; D and trimming were worked out from the DNA. The data hold roughly 130,000 clones, with roughly nine tenths observed a single time. Seattle patient enrollment occurred during active infection, with longitudinal follow-up thereafter.

The genes are TRBV18 and TRBJ1-1; 8 bases match TRBD1. This TCR derives from a man between 60 and 70 years old with COVID-19, enrolled during active disease. Material for sequencing was peripheral blood. Here the CDR3 reads CAGSTGGTEAFF. CDR3 sequence (DNA): TGTGCCGGATCCACAGGGGGCACTGAAGCTTTCTTT.